Following are 17 T cell receptor beta chains from one sample sequenced in a study of blood T cell repertoires in COVID-19. This table comes from immunoSEQ multiplex PCR, and its TCRdb copy is limited to in-frame clones, with some not included. Of some 55,000 clones in the sample, 90% were seen once. Material for sequencing was peripheral blood. Receptor source: a human donor in a cohort sampled during active COVID-19.

The sample holds a few counts of this clone. V is TRBV9 and J is TRBJ2-5, with D perhaps TRBD1 (6 bases). Trimming stripped 4 bases from V and 3 bases from J, with 13 bases between. The CDR3 consists of 14 residues. Germline V gene data show CDR1 as SGDLS and CDR2 as YYNGEE. In nucleotides, the CDR3 is TGTGCCAGCAGCCAGGGGCCAGGGGAAGAGACCCAGTACTTC. Translated, it gives CASSQGPGEETQYF.

This clone showed up just a few times. The chain employs TRBV11-2 and TRBJ2-3, with D unresolved. Germline V CDR1 and CDR2: SGHAT, FQNNGV. V dropped 1 base and J dropped 11 bases, with 7 bases sitting between them. The CDR3 contains 11 residues. The CDR3 nucleotides are TGTGCCAGCAGCTTAGGGGCAGGGCAGTATTTT. It codes for CASSLGAGQYF. The variable domain in full, completed from reference TRBV11-2 and TRBJ2-3, reads EAGVAQSPRYKIIEKRQSVAFWCNPISGHATLYWYQQILGQGPKLLIQFQNNGVVDDSQLPKDRFSAERLKGVDSTLKIQPAKLEDSAVYLCASSLGAGQYFGPGTRLTVL.

This clone appeared a few times. The CDR3 here is CASSPSGISGNEQFF. CDR3 nucleotides: TGTGCCAGCAGCCCAAGCGGGATTAGCGGTAATGAGCAGTTCTTC. The chain recombines TRBV7-9 with TRBJ2-1; 7 bases align to TRBD2. The CDR3 has 15 residues. V dropped 5 bases and J dropped 7; count of bases not matched to a gene: 11. The germline gives CDR1 SEHNR, CDR2 FQNEAQ (reference sequence).

The chain couples TRBV7-9 to TRBJ1-2; 7 nucleotides line up with TRBD1. Trimming took 5 bases from V and 3 from J; bases not matched to a gene: 6. The V gene's germline CDR1 is SEHNR and CDR2 FQNEAQ (reference sequence). There are 14 residues in the CDR3. CDR3 protein: CASSLGQGDYGYTF. CDR3 DNA sequence: TGTGCCAGCAGCCTTGGGCAGGGGGACTATGGCTACACCTTC.

The chain is built from TRBV5-1 and TRBJ1-5; 9 bases are a match to TRBD1. The trim removed 4 bases at V and 6 bases at J, leaving 8 bases unmatched. This CDR3 contains 15 residues. The germline CDR1 and CDR2 sequences are SGHRS and YFSETQ. CDR3 nucleotides: TGCGCCAGCAGCGAGGGACAGGGAGGGACTCAGCCCCAGCATTTT. Protein sequence: CASSEGQGGTQPQHF.

This clone was detected only a few times. The V call is TRBV11-2, the J call TRBJ1-4, with a tentative D call TRBD1 (5 bases). The CDR3 extends over 13 amino acids. Per the germline V gene, CDR1 is SGHAT and CDR2 is FQNNGV. V was pared by 6 bases and J by 14 bases, with 19 bases between. In nucleotides, the CDR3 is TGTGCCAGCAGTTCCCGCTGGGGGGGTAGGCTGTTTTTT. Its protein is CASSSRWGGRLFF.

The V call is TRBV9, the J call TRBJ1-3; 7 positions agree with TRBD1. Germline V gene lookup returns CDR1 SGDLS and CDR2 YYNGEE. Trimming removed 0 bases from V and 6 bases from J; junction bases left unmatched: 6. This CDR3 contains 15 residues. The CDR3 region has the DNA TGTGCCAGCAGCGTAGAACCGGGACAGACAAACACCATATATTTT. Protein sequence: CASSVEPGQTNTIYF.

CDR3 coding DNA: TGTGCCATCCAAACAGGGGCCTACAATGAGCAGTTCTTC. This translates into CAIQTGAYNEQFF. V usage is TRBV10-3 and J usage is TRBJ2-1, with TRBD1 matching 7 bases. This CDR3 has 13 amino acids. CDR1 ENHRY and CDR2 SYGVKD come from the germline V gene. Trimming removed 8 bases from V and 2 bases from J; junction bases left unmatched: 3.

The gene calls are TRBV5-1 and TRBJ2-1, with 7 bases fitting TRBD2. This CDR3 has 15 amino acids. Germline-derived CDR1 and CDR2 are SGHRS and YFSETQ. Trimming took 0 bases from V and 8 from J; bases not matched to a gene: 8. For the CDR3, the DNA is TGCGCCAGCAGCTTGGGGCGGGAGAAGTTCTATGAGCAGTTCTTC. Translating gives CASSLGREKFYEQFF.

The CDR3 is CASSYRLGGGYTF. As DNA, the CDR3 is TGTGCCAGCAGTTACCGCTTGGGGGGTGGCTACACCTTC. The chain carries TRBV6-5 and TRBJ1-2; D is possibly TRBD1 (5 bases). The CDR3 sequence is 13 residues long. Germline V gene sequence: CDR1 MNHEY, CDR2 SVGAGI. V was shortened by 2 bases and J by 7 bases, with 11 bases between the two germline ends.

V usage is TRBV7-9 and J usage is TRBJ2-3, with TRBD2 matching 13 bases. CDR1 and CDR2 (germline): SEHNR, FQNEAQ (reference sequence). V shed 3 bases and J 0 bases; nucleotides not matched to a gene: 9. The CDR3 runs 19 residues. The CDR3 DNA is TGTGCCAGCAGCTTCCTCCTTACTAGCGGGGGGGACAGCACAGATACGCAGTATTTT. The encoded protein is CASSFLLTSGGDSTDTQYF.

This clone is a singleton in its sample. The chain carries TRBV19 and TRBJ1-1; 8 bases align to TRBD1. V gave up 5 bases and J gave up 7 bases; unmatched junction bases: 12. Germline loops: CDR1 LNHDA, CDR2 SQIVND (reference sequence). CDR3 length equals 15 residues. CDR3 protein: CASSESWSGGNEAFF. CDR3 DNA: TGTGCCAGTAGTGAGAGTTGGTCAGGGGGCAATGAAGCTTTCTTT.

The chain links TRBV5-1 to TRBJ2-6; 9 nucleotides align to TRBD1. The germline gives CDR1 SGHRS, CDR2 YFSETQ. The CDR3 has 16 amino acids. Trimming at V came to 7 bases and at J to 4 bases, leaving 9 bases not matched to a gene. Here the CDR3 reads CASLDRGVSGANVLTF. The CDR3 bases are TGCGCCAGCTTGGACAGGGGAGTATCAGGGGCCAACGTCCTGACTTTC.

The chain links TRBV28 to TRBJ1-5, with 9 positions matching TRBD1. Germline CDR1 is MDHEN and CDR2 is SYDVKM. Unmatched junction bases numbered 3, after V lost 4 bases and J lost 5 bases. The CDR3 has 14 amino acids. CDR3 nucleotide sequence: TGTGCCAGCAGTTCTACAGGGGGCGATCAGCCCCAGCATTTT. Its protein product is CASSSTGGDQPQHF. The entire variable domain, with the rest obtained from reference TRBV28 and TRBJ1-5, is as follows: DVKVTQSSRYLVKRTGEKVFLECVQDMDHENMFWYRQDPGLGLRLIYFSYDVKMKEKGDIPEGYSVSREKKERFSLILESASTNQTSMYLCASSSTGGDQPQHFGDGTRLSIL.

This clone was seen once. This chain links TRBV7-8 with TRBJ1-2; D remains ambiguous. Germline CDR1 reads SGHVS; CDR2 reads FQNEAQ. V lost 3 bases and J 8 bases, leaving 22 bases between the germline ends. The CDR3 consists of 16 residues. The CDR3: CASSFGPKPLSRGYTF. In DNA, the CDR3 is TGTGCCAGCAGCTTTGGGCCGAAACCTCTCTCCAGGGGCTACACCTTC.

The chain carries TRBV7-2 and TRBJ2-2; 7 positions agree with TRBD2. V lost 5 bases and J lost 0; bases outside the gene matches: 6. Germline CDR1 is SGHTA and CDR2 is FQGNSA. This CDR3 spans 16 amino acids. CDR3 DNA sequence: TGTGCCAGCAGCCCCGTGGGGGGGGCGAACACCGGGGAGCTGTTTTTT. Its translation: CASSPVGGANTGELFF.

The chain is built from TRBV7-2 and TRBJ1-2, with D unresolved. V dropped 2 bases and J dropped 4 bases, with 5 bases sitting between them. The germline V gene encodes CDR1 SGHTA and CDR2 FQGNSA. The CDR3 runs 12 residues. The CDR3 DNA sequence: TGTGCCAGCAGCTTATACGGCTATGGCTACACCTTC. Protein product: CASSLYGYGYTF.